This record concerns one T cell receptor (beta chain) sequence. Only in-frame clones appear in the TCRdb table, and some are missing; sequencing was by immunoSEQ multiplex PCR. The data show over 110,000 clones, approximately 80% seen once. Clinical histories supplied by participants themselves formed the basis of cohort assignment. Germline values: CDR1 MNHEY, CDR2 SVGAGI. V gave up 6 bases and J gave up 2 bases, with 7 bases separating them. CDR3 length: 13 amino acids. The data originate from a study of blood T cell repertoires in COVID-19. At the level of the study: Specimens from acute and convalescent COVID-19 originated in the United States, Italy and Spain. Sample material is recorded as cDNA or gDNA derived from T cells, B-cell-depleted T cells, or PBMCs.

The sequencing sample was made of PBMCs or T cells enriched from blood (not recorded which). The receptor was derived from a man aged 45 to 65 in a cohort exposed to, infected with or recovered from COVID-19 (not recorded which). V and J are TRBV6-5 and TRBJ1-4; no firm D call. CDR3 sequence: CASRQPTNEKLFF. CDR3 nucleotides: TGTGCCAGCAGACAACCGACTAATGAAAAACTGTTTTTT.